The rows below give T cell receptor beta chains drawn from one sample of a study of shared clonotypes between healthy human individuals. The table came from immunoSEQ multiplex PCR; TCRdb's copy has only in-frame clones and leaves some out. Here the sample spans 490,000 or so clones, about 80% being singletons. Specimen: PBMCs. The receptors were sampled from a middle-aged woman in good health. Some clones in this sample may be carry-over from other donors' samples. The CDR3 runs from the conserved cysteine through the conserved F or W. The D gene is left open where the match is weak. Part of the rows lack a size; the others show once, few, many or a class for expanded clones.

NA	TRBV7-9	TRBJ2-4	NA	TGTGCCAGCAGCTCTAACCAGGGGGGCAACATTCAGTACTTC	CASSSNQGGNIQYF
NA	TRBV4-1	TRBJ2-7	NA	TGCGCCAGCAGCCTAAGGACTACCCCGAACGAGCAGTACTTC	CASSLRTTPNEQYF
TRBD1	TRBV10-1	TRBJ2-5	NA	TGCGCCAGCAGTACAGGGGTTCTAAGGGAGACCCAGTACTTC	CASSTGVLRETQYF
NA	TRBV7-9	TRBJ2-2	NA	TGTGCCAGCAGCTGGGGGCCTTCGAACACCGGGGAGCTGTTTTTT	CASSWGPSNTGELFF
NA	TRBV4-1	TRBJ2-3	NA	TGCGGCAGCAGCCAAGGGGCGGGGACAGATACGCAGTATTTT	CGSSQGAGTDTQYF
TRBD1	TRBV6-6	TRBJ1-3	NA	TGTGCCAGCACCGGGGACAGCTCTGGAAACACCATATATTTT	CASTGDSSGNTIYF
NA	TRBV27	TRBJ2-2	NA	TGTGCCAGCAGTTTACATCAGGTGGGGTCGGAGCTGTTTTTT	CASSLHQVGSELFF
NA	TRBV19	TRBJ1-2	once	TGTGCCAGTAAGACAGTTGACGACTATGGCTACACCTTC	CASKTVDDYGYTF
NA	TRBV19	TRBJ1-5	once	TGTGCCAGTAAAACAGGGAGGGAACAGCCCCAGCATTTT	CASKTGREQPQHF
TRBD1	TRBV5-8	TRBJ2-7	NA	TGTGCCAGCAGCTTACAGGGGGCCCACGAGCAGTACTTC	CASSLQGAHEQYF
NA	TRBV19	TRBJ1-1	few	TGTGCCAGTCGAGTACAGGTCGATCGCCTCACTGAAGCTTTCTTT	CASRVQVDRLTEAFF
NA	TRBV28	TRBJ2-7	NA	TGTGCCAGCAGTTTAGCTTTCTACGAGCAGTACTTC	CASSLAFYEQYF
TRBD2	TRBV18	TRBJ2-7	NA	TGTGCCAGCTCCCTCTCTCTGACCTATAGCGGGAGGGCACCCGAGCAGTACTTC	CASSLSLTYSGRAPEQYF
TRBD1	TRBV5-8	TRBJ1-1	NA	TGTGCCAGCAGCTTGGGACAGGGGTTGAACACTGAAGCTTTCTTT	CASSLGQGLNTEAFF
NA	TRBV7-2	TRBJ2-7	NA	TGTGCCAGCAGCTTTCAGGCTCGTTCCTACGAGCAGTACTTC	CASSFQARSYEQYF
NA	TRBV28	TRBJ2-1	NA	TGTGCCAGCAGTCTTATCTACCGAAGTGAGCAGTTCTTC	CASSLIYRSEQFF
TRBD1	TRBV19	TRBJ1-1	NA	TGTGCCAGTAGTGGGACAGAAACCGGACTGGGCACTGAAGCTTTCTTT	CASSGTETGLGTEAFF
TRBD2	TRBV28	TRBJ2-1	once	TGTGCCAGCAGTTTCTATAGCGGGGGGTCCTACAATGAGCAGTTCTTC	CASSFYSGGSYNEQFF
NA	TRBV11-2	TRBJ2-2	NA	TGTGCCAGCAGCTTAGACAAGACCGGGGAGCTGTTTTTT	CASSLDKTGELFF
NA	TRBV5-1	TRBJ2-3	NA	TGCGCCAGCAGCTCATACGGGACTCCTAGCACAGATACGCAGTATTTT	CASSSYGTPSTDTQYF
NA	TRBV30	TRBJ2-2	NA	TGTGCCTGCCGACTGGTCGCGAACACCGGGGAGCTGTTTTTT	CACRLVANTGELFF
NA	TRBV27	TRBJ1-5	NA	TGTGCCAGCAGTTTAGGAAGGGGCGGTCAGCCCCAGCATTTT	CASSLGRGGQPQHF
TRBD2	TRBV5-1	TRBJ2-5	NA	TGCGCCAGCAGCCCTCTGTGGACTAGCGGTAAAGAGACCCAGTACTTC	CASSPLWTSGKETQYF
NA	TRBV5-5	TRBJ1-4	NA	TGTGCCAGCAGCCCCCAAGGGAGATCTAATGAAAAACTGTTTTTT	CASSPQGRSNEKLFF
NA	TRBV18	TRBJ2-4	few	TGTGCCAGCTCACCAGACCAGGGGCCCAAAAACATTCAGTACTTC	CASSPDQGPKNIQYF
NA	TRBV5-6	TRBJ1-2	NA	TGTGCCAGCAGCTTCGACCCCACCTCCTATGGCTACACCTTC	CASSFDPTSYGYTF
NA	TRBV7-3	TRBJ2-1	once	TGTGCCAGCAGCTTAAAAGGGCCAGGGCGAGGGTCCTACAATGAGCAGTTCTTC	CASSLKGPGRGSYNEQFF
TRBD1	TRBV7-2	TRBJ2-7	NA	TGTGCCAGCAGCCCGGGGACAGGGGGCGAGTACGAGCAGTACTTC	CASSPGTGGEYEQYF
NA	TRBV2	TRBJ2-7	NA	TGTGCCAGCAGAGAACTAAACTACGAGCAGTACTTC	CASRELNYEQYF
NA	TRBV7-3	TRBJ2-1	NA	TGTGCCAGCAGCCGTGGGGGCGCCCGGGGCACCTACAATGAGCAGTTCTTC	CASSRGGARGTYNEQFF
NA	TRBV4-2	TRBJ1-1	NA	TGTGCCAGCAGCACACAATTAGAGGGGACTGAAGCTTTCTTT	CASSTQLEGTEAFF
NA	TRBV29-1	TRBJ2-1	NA	TGCAGCGTTGAAGTTGGGGGGAGAGGCTACAATGAGCAGTTCTTC	CSVEVGGRGYNEQFF
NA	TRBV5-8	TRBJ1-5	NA	TGTGCCAGCAGCGGCGGGCTCCAACAGCCCCAGCATTTT	CASSGGLQQPQHF
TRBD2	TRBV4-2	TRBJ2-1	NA	TGTGCCAGCAGCCAAGATCGTTGGGAGCGGGAGGGGGGGAATGAGCAGTTCTTC	CASSQDRWEREGGNEQFF
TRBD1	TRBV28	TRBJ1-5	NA	TGTGCCAGCCAACTGACGACAGGGCAAATGGGCAATCAGCCCCAGCATTTT	CASQLTTGQMGNQPQHF
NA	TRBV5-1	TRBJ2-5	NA	TGCGCCAGCAGCTTGGATGGGGGGTCTACCGCGGAGACCCAGTACTTC	CASSLDGGSTAETQYF